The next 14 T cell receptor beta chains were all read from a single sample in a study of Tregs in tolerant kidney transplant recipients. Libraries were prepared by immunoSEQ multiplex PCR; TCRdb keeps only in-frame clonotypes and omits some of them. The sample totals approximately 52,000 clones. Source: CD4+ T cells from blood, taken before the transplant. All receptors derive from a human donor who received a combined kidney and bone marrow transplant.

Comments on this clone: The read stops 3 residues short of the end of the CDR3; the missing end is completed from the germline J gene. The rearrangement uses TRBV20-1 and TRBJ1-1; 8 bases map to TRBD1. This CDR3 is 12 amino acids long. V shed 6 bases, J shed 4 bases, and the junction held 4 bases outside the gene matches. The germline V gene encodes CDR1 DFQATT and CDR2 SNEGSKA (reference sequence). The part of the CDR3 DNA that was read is TGCAGTGCCCCAGGGGGCGGCACTGAA. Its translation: CSAPGGGTE. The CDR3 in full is CSAPGGGTEAFF.

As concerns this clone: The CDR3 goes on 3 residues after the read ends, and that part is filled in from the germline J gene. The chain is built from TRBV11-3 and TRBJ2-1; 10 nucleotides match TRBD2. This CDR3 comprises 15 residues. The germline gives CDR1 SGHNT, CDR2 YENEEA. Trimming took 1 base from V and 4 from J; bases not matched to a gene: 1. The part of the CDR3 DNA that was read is TGTGCCAGCAGCTTAGGGACTAGCGGATACAATGAG. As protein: CASSLGTSGYNE. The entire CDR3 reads CASSLGTSGYNEQFF.

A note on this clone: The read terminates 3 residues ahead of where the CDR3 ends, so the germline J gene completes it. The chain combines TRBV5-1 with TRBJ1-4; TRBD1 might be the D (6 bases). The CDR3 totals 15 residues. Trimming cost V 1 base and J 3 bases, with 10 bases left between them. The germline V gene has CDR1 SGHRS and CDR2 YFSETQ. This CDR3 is CASSLRGGSNEKLFF. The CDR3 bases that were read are TGCGCCAGCAGCTTGAGGGGGGGCTCTAATGAAAAA.

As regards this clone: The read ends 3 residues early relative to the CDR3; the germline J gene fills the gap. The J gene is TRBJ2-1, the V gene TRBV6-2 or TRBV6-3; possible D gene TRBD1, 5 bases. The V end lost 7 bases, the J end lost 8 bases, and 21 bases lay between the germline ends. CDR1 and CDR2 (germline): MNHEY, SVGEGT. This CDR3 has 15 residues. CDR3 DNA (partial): TGTGCCAGCACCCTAGGTGGGGCGCAGGCCCATGAG. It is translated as CASTLGGAQAHE. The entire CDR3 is CASTLGGAQAHEQFF.

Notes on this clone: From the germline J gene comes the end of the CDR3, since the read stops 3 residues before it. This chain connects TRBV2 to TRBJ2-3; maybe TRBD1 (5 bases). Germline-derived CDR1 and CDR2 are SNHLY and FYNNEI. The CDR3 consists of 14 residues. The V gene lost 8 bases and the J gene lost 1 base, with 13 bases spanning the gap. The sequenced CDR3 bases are TGTGCCAGCGGAAGGGGCCTCGGCACAGATACG. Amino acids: CASGRGLGTDT. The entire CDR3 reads CASGRGLGTDTQYF.

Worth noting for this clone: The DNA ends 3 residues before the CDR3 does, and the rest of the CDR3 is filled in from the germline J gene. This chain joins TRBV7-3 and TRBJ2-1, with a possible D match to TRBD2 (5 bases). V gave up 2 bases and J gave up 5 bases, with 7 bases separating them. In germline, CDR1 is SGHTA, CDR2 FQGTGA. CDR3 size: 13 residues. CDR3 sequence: CASSLDYDNEQFF. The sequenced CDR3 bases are TGTGCCAGCAGCTTAGACTACGACAATGAG.

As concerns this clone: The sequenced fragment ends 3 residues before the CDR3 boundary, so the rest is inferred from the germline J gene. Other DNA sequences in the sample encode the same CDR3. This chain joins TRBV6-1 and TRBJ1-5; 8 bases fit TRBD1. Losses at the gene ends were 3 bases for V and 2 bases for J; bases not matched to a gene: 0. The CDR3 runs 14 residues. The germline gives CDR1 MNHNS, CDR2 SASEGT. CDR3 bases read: TGTGCCAGCAGTGAGACAGGGGGCAATCAGCCC. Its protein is CASSETGGNQP. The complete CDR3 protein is CASSETGGNQPQHF.

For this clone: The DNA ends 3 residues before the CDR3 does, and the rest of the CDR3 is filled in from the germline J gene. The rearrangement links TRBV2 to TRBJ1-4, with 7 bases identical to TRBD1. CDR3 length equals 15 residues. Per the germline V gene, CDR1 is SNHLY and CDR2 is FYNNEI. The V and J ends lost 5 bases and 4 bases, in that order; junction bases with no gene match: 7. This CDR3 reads CASSNLGQFNEKLFF. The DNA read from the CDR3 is TGTGCCAGCAGTAACTTGGGACAGTTTAATGAAAAA.

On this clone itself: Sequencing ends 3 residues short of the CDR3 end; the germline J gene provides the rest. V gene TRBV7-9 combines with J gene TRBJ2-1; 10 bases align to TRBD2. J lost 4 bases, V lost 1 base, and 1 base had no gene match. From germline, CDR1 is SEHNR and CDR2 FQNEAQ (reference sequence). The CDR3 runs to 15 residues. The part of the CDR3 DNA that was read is TGTGCCAGCAGCTTAGAACTAGCGGGGTACAATGAG. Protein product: CASSLELAGYNE. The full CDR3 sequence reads CASSLELAGYNEQFF.

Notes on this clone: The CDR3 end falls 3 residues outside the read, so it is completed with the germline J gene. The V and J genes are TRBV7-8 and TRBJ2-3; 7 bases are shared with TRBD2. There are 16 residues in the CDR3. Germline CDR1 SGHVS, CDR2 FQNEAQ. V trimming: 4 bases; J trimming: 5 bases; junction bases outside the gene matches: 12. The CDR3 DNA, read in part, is TGTGCCAGCAGCTCCTCAGGACTAGTCGGTCTAGATACG. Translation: CASSSSGLVGLDT. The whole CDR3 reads CASSSSGLVGLDTQYF.

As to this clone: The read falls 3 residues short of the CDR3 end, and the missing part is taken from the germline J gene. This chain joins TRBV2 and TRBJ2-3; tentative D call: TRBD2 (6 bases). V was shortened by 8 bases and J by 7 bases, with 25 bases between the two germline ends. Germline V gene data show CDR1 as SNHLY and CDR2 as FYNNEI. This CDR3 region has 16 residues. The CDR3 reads CASGIISGGPVNTQYF. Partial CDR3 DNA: TGTGCCAGCGGGATCATTAGCGGAGGCCCGGTGAATACG.

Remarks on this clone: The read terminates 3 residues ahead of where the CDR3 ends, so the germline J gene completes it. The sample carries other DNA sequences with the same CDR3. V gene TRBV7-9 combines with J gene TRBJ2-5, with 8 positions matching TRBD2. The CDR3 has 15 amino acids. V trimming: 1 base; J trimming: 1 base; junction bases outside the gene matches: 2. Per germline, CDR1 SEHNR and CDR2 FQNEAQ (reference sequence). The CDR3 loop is CASSLGAGGQETQYF. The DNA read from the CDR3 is TGTGCCAGCAGCTTAGGTGCGGGGGGCCAAGAGACC. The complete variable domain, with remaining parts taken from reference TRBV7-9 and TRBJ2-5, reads DTGVSQNPRHKITKRGQNVTFRCDPISEHNRLYWYRQTLGQGPEFLTYFQNEAQLEKSRLLSDRFSAERPKGSFSTLEIQRTEQGDSAMYLCASSLGAGGQETQYFGPGTRLLVL.

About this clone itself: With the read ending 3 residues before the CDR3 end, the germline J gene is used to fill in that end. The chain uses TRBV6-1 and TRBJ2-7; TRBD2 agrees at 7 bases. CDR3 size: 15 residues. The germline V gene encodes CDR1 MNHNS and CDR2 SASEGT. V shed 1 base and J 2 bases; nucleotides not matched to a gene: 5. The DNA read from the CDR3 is TGTGCCAGCAGTGAAGGAGCGGGGAGTACCTACGAG. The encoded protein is CASSEGAGSTYE. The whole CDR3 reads CASSEGAGSTYEQYF.

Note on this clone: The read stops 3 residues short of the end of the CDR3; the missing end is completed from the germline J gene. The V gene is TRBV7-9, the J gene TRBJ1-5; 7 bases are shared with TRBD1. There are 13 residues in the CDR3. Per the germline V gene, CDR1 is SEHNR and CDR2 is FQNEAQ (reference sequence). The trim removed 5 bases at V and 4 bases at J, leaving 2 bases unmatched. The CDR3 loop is CASSQGENQPQHF. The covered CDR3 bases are TGTGCCAGCAGCCAGGGGGAAAATCAGCCC.